The table lists the clone carrying this TCR beta chain with a few counts. Its antigen is unidentified. This record belongs to a study of identical twins. Overall study results and limits: Among monozygotic twins, out-of-frame TCR alpha sharing exceeded what models predicted. Memory repertoires showed no such pattern, whereas abundant cord blood beta clonotypes carried fewer insertions. The study drew conclusions from cross-sectional statistical analysis, not from following the same donors.

The CDR3 sequence is 14 residues long. Germline V lookup: CDR1 MNHNS, CDR2 SASEGT. V lost 7 bases and J lost 5, with 14 bases in between. Template switching added a universal primer site, and cDNA bore unique molecular identifiers. TCRdb passed the 5' RACE reads through MiXCR, listing each CDR3 protein once. The table shows over 550,000 distinct CDR3 sequences, with 7% to 7.5% occurring only once. The same sample was also studied in work on yellow fever vaccine responses in identical twins.

Sample: PBMCs. The chain recombines TRBV6-1 with TRBJ1-4, with D tentatively TRBD1 (5 bases). The source is a woman aged 18-29 years in good health. The CDR3 sequence: CASTRTQKNEKLFF. In nucleotides, the CDR3 is TGTGCCAGCACCCGGACACAGAAGAATGAAAAACTGTTTTTT.